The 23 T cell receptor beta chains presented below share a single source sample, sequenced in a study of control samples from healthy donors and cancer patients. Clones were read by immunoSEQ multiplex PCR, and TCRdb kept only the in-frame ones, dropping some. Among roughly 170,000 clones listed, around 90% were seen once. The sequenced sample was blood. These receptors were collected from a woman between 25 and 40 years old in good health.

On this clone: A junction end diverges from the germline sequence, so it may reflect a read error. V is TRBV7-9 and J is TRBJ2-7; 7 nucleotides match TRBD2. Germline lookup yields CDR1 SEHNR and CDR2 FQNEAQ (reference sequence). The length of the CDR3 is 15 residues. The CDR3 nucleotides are TGTGCCGGCAGCGCAAGCCTAGCGGTGAGCTACGAGCAGTACTTC. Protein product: CAGSASLAVSYEQYF.

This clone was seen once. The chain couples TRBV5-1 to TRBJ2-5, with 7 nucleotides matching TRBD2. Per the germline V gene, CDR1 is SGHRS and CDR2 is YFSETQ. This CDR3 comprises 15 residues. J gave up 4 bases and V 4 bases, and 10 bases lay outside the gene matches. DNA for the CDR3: TGCGCCAGCAGCCTGTTTGCGGGGGACGCAGAGACCCAGTACTTC. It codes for CASSLFAGDAETQYF.

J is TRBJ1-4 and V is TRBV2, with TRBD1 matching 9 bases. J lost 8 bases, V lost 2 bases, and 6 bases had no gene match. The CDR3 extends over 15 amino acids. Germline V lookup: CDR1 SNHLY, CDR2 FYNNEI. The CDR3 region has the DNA TGTGCCAGCAGTGAACTGGGGACAGGGAGCGAAAAACTGTTTTTT. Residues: CASSELGTGSEKLFF. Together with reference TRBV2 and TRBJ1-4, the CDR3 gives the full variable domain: EPEVTQTPSHQVTQMGQEVILRCVPISNHLYFYWYRQILGQKVEFLVSFYNNEISEKSEIFDDQFSVERPDGSNFTLKIRSTKLEDSAMYFCASSELGTGSEKLFFGSGTQLSVL.

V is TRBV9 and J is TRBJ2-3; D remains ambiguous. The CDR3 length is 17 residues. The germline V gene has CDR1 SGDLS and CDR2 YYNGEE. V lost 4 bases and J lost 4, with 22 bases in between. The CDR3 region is CASSPTAGRPGPDTQYF. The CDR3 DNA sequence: TGTGCCAGCAGCCCCACCGCCGGGCGCCCGGGCCCAGATACGCAGTATTTT.

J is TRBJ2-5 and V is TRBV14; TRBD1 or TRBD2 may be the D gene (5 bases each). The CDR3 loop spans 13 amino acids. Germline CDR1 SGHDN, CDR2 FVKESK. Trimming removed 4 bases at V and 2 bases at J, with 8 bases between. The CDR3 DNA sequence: TGTGCCAGCAGCCGTGAGGGGCAAGAGACCCAGTACTTC. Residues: CASSREGQETQYF.

CDR3 in DNA: TGTGCCAGCAGCTTGGACCTAATTCCACCCCTGAACACTGAAGCTTTCTTT. Translation: CASSLDLIPPLNTEAFF. The chain recombines TRBV5-4 with TRBJ1-1; D not resolved. Deletions cut 0 bases from V and 0 bases from J, with 15 bases between. The CDR3 runs 17 residues. The germline V gene has CDR1 SGHNT and CDR2 YYREEE (reference sequence).

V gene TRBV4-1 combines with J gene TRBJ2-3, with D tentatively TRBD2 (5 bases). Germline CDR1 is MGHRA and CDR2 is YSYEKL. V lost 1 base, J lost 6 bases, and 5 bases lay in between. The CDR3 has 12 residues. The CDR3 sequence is CASSQGEDTQYF. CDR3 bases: TGCGCCAGCAGCCAAGGGGAGGATACGCAGTATTTT.

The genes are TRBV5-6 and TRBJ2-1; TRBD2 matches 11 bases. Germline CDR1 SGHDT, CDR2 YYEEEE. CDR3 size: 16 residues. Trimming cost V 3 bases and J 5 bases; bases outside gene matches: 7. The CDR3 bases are TGTGCCAGCAGCTCTCTTAGCGGGAGGGCCGACAATGAGCAGTTCTTC. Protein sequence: CASSSLSGRADNEQFF.

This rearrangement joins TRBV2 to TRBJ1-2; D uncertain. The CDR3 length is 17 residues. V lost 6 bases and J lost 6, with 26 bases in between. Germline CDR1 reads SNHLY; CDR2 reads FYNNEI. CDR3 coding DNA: TGTGCCAGCAGATCACTTGGAGGGTGGGCAGGCGATCATGGCTACACCTTC. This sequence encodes CASRSLGGWAGDHGYTF.

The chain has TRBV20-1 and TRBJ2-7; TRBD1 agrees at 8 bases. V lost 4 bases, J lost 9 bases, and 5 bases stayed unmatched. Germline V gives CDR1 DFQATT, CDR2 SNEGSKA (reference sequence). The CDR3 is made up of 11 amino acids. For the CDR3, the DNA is TGCAGTGCTAATCAGGGGGCACGGCAGTACTTC. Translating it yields CSANQGARQYF.

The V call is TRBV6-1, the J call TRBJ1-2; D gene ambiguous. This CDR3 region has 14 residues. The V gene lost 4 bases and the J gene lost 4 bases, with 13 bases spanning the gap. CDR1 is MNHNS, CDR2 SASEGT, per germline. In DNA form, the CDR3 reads TGTGCCAGCAGTGGAGCCGACGGACTCTATGGCTACACCTTC. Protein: CASSGADGLYGYTF.

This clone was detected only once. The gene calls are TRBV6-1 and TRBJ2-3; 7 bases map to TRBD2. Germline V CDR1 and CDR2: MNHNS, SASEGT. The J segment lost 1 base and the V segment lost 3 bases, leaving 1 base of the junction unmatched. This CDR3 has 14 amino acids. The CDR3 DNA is TGTGCCAGCAGTGATGCGGGGGGCACAGATACGCAGTATTTT. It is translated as CASSDAGGTDTQYF.

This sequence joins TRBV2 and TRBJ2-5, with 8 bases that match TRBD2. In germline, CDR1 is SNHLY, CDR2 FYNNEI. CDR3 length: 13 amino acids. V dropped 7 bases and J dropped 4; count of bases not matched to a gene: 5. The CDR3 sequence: CASTGTRGETQYF. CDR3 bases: TGTGCCAGCACCGGGACTAGAGGAGAGACCCAGTACTTC.

CDR3 sequence (DNA): TGCGCCAGCAGCGCCGGGACAGGGGGTCAAAAAGAGACCCAGTACTTC. Protein product: CASSAGTGGQKETQYF. The chain uses TRBV5-1 and TRBJ2-5; 11 bases are shared with TRBD1. The CDR3 covers 16 residues. Losses at the gene ends were 4 bases for V and 3 bases for J; bases not matched to a gene: 8. Looked up from germline, CDR1 is SGHRS and CDR2 is YFSETQ. Full variable domain (missing parts from reference TRBV5-1 and TRBJ2-5): KAGVTQTPRYLIKTRGQQVTLSCSPISGHRSVSWYQQTPGQGLQFLFEYFSETQRNKGNFPGRFSGRQFSNSRSEMNVSTLELGDSALYLCASSAGTGGQKETQYFGPGTRLLVL.

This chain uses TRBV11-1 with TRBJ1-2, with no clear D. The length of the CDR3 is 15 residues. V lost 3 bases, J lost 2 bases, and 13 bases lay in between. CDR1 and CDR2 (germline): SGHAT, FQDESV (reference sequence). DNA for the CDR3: TGTGCCAGCAGCTTTAGTCCGACGGGAAACTATGGCTACACCTTC. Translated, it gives CASSFSPTGNYGYTF.

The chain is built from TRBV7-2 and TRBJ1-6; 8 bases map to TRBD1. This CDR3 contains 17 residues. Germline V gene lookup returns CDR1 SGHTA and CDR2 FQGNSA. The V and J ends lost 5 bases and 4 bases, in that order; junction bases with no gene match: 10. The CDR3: CASSASRRTGYNSPLHF. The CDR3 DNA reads TGTGCCAGCAGCGCGTCTCGCCGGACAGGGTATAATTCACCCCTCCACTTT. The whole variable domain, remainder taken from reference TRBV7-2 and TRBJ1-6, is GAGVSQSPSNKVTEKGKDVELRCDPISGHTALYWYRQSLGQGLEFLIYFQGNSAPDKSGLPSDRFSAERTGGSVSTLTIQRTQQEDSAVYLCASSASRRTGYNSPLHFGNGTRLTVT.

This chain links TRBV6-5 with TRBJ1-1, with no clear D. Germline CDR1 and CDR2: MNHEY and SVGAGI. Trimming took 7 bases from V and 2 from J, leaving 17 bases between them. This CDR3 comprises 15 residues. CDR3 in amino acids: CASTEPVGSNTEAFF. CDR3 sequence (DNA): TGTGCCAGCACCGAACCAGTAGGAAGTAACACTGAAGCTTTCTTT.

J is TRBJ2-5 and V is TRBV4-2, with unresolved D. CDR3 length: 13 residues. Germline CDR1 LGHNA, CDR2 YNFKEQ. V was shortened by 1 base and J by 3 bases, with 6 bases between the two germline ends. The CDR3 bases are TGTGCCAGCAGCCAAGTACTGAAAGAGACCCAGTACTTC. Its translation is CASSQVLKETQYF.

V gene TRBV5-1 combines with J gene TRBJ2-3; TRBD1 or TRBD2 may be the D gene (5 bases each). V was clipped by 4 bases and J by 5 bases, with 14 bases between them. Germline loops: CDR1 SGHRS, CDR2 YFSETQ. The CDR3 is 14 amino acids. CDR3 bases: TGCGCCAGCAGCCCTGGGGGTCAAATAGATACGCAGTATTTT. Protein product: CASSPGGQIDTQYF.

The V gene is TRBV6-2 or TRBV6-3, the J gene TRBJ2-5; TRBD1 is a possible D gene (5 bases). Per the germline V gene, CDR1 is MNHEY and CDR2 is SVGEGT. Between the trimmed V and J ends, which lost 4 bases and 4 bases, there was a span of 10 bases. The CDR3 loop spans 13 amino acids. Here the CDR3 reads CASSLQGLETQYF. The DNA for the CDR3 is TGTGCCAGCAGTTTGCAGGGTCTAGAGACCCAGTACTTC.

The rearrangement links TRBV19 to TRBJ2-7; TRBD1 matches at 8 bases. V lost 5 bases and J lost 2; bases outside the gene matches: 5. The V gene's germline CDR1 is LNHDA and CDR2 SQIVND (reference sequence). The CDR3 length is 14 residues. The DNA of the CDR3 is TGTGCCAGTAGTCGGACAGGGCCGACCTACGAGCAGTACTTC. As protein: CASSRTGPTYEQYF.

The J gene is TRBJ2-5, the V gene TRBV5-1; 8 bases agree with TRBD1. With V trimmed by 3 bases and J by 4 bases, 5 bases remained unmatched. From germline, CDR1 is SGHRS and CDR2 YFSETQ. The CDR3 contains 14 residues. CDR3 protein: CASSWTGWGETQYF. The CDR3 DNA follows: TGCGCCAGCAGCTGGACAGGGTGGGGAGAGACCCAGTACTTC.

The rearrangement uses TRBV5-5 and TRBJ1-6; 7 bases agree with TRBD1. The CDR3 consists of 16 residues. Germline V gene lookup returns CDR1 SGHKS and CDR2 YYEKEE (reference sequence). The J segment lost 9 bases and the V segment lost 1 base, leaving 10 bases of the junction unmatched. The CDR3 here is CASSLLGGASSSPLHF. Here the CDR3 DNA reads TGTGCCAGCAGCTTGCTAGGGGGCGCATCCAGTTCACCCCTCCACTTT.